The 30 T cell receptor beta chains listed next were all sequenced from one sample in a study of CD8+ T cells in alopecia areata. RNA extraction was followed by reverse transcription into cDNA, which acted as the sequencing template. Generated by immunoSEQ multiplex PCR, the TCRdb table keeps only in-frame clones and is missing some. This table holds approximately 180,000 clones, roughly 63% found once. The sample was CD4+ T cells sorted from blood, taken at week 0. Every receptor here comes from a human donor with alopecia areata.

This clone appeared once. This chain links TRBV9 with TRBJ2-3, with D possibly TRBD1 on 6 matching bases. V was pared by 4 bases and J by 1 base, with 19 bases between. This CDR3 is built from 17 residues. From germline, CDR1 is SGDLS and CDR2 YYNGEE. CDR3 in amino acids: CASSQYGRGLGTDTQYF. DNA of the CDR3: TGTGCCAGCAGCCAATATGGCAGGGGTCTTGGCACAGATACGCAGTATTTT.

This clone occurred a few times. This sequence joins TRBV6-4 and TRBJ2-3; a possible D gene is TRBD1 (5 bases). CDR1 MRHNA and CDR2 SNTAGT come from the germline V gene. CDR3 length: 14 residues. The germline V and J ends were trimmed by 4 bases and 6 bases, with 14 bases remaining between them. The CDR3 sequence: CASSAGAYGDTQYF. In nucleotides, the CDR3 is TGTGCCAGCAGTGCTGGGGCGTACGGGGATACGCAGTATTTT.

This chain connects TRBV2 to TRBJ1-4; the D is unclear. The CDR3 has 11 residues. CDR1 is SNHLY and CDR2 is FYNNEI in the germline V gene. V lost 7 bases and J lost 4, with 4 bases in between. The CDR3 spells CASTYNEKLFF. In nucleotides, the CDR3 is TGTGCCAGCACCTATAATGAAAAACTGTTTTTT.

The chain recombines TRBV29-1 with TRBJ2-3, with TRBD1 matching over 9 bases. Germline V gene lookup returns CDR1 SQVTM and CDR2 ANQGSEA. The junction had 3 bases not matched to a gene; V was cut back by 3 bases and J by 5 bases. CDR3 length equals 13 residues. The DNA for the CDR3 is TGCAGCGTTGACGGACAGGGGCAAGATACGCAGTATTTT. This encodes CSVDGQGQDTQYF.

This chain uses TRBV6-1 with TRBJ1-5; D may be TRBD1 (5 bases). Trimming left V 5 bases short and J 4 bases short, with 9 bases between. The CDR3 covers 13 residues. Germline V gene lookup returns CDR1 MNHNS and CDR2 SASEGT. CDR3 in amino acids: CASSTTVNQPQHF. CDR3 nucleotide sequence: TGTGCCAGCAGTACGACAGTTAATCAGCCCCAGCATTTT.

CDR3 DNA: TGTGCCTGGAGCCGGCCCCGACAGGCTAACTATGGCTACACCTTC. Its protein is CAWSRPRQANYGYTF. The V call is TRBV30, the J call TRBJ1-2; TRBD1 might be the D (6 bases). CDR3 size: 15 residues. V gave up 3 bases and J gave up 0 bases, with 14 bases separating them. In germline, CDR1 is GTSNPN, CDR2 SVGIG (reference sequence).

This chain joins TRBV6-1 and TRBJ2-7, with TRBD2 as a possible D gene (6 bases). CDR1 and CDR2 (germline): MNHNS, SASEGT. There are 15 residues in the CDR3. Between the trimmed V and J ends, which lost 1 base and 2 bases, there was a span of 12 bases. CDR3 bases: TGTGCCAGCAGTGAAGTAGCGGACGGCGCCTACGAGCAGTACTTC. It yields the protein CASSEVADGAYEQYF.

The chain couples TRBV9 to TRBJ2-3; no firm D call. CDR1 and CDR2 (germline): SGDLS, YYNGEE. This CDR3 is built from 17 residues. V was trimmed by 3 bases and J by 1 base, leaving 18 bases between them. CDR3 region: CASSARSTIRGTDTQYF. CDR3 sequence (DNA): TGTGCCAGCAGCGCCCGATCGACGATTCGGGGCACAGATACGCAGTATTTT.

The genes are TRBV4-3 and TRBJ2-2; 7 bases align to TRBD2. With 0 bases clipped from V and 0 bases from J, the junction kept 7 bases outside the gene matches. The CDR3 contains 18 residues. Per germline, CDR1 LGHNA and CDR2 YSLEER. CDR3 DNA sequence: TGCGCCAGCAGCCAAGATATTTTAGGACTAGCGAACACCGGGGAGCTGTTTTTT. Amino acids: CASSQDILGLANTGELFF.

In DNA form, the CDR3 reads TGTGCCAGCAGTCCAAGGGGGACAGCTAACTATGGCTACACCTTC. Its protein is CASSPRGTANYGYTF. The chain employs TRBV2 and TRBJ1-2, with 7 bases lining up with TRBD1. Germline CDR1 reads SNHLY; CDR2 reads FYNNEI. The CDR3 covers 15 residues. After removal of 5 bases from V and 0 bases from J, the junction contained 6 bases not matched to a gene.

V usage is TRBV30 and J usage is TRBJ2-1, with D tentatively TRBD2 (7 bases). The CDR3 is 12 amino acids. Deletions cut 4 bases from V and 7 bases from J, with 11 bases between. CDR1 and CDR2 from the germline V gene are GTSNPN and SVGIG (reference sequence). CDR3 bases: TGTGCCTGGACCAAGGGGGGGAATGAGCAGTTCTTC. This codes for CAWTKGGNEQFF. The full variable domain, rest sourced from reference TRBV30 and TRBJ2-1, is SQTIHQWPATLVQPVGSPLSLECTVEGTSNPNLYWYRQAAGRGLQLLFYSVGIGQISSEVPQNLSASRPQDRQFILSSKKLLLSDSGFYLCAWTKGGNEQFFGPGTRLTVL.

V usage is TRBV27 and J usage is TRBJ1-2; the D gene is possibly TRBD1 (6 bases). Germline V gene sequence: CDR1 MNHEY, CDR2 SMNVEV (reference sequence). V was cut by 5 bases and J by 6 bases, with 16 bases left in between. This CDR3 is built from 14 residues. The CDR3 loop reads CASSPRGGSHGYTF. The CDR3 region has the DNA TGTGCCAGCAGTCCGCGGGGGGGCTCGCATGGCTACACCTTC.

The chain combines TRBV5-1 with TRBJ2-7; D ambiguous. V was trimmed by 1 base and J by 1 base, leaving 6 bases between them. CDR1 is SGHRS and CDR2 is YFSETQ in the germline V gene. The CDR3 extends over 13 amino acids. The CDR3 protein is CASSLRQSYEQYF. DNA of the CDR3: TGCGCCAGCAGCTTGAGGCAGTCCTACGAGCAGTACTTC.

This clone was seen a handful of times. The V gene is TRBV21-1, the J gene TRBJ1-1; TRBD1 reflects the table's D call only, with no check against the DNA. TRBV21-1 has pseudogene status. This CDR3 comprises 13 residues. CDR3 nucleotide sequence: TGTGCCATCCCGCAGGGGCTGAACACTGAAGCTTTCTTT. Encoded protein: CAIPQGLNTEAFF.

This clone was seen more than once but under ten times. The J gene is TRBJ1-2, the V gene TRBV29-1; D is possibly TRBD1 (5 bases). Trimming took 4 bases from V and 2 from J, leaving 14 bases between them. This CDR3 is 14 amino acids long. CDR1 is SQVTM, CDR2 ANQGSEA, per germline. This CDR3 is CSVVGGNLNYGYTF. CDR3 sequence (DNA): TGCAGCGTTGTCGGGGGGAACCTCAACTATGGCTACACCTTC.

The rearrangement joins TRBV7-8 to TRBJ2-6; the match to TRBD2 covers 11 bases. The junction had 2 bases not matched to a gene; V was cut back by 1 base and J by 0 bases. The CDR3 is made up of 18 amino acids. Germline V gene data show CDR1 as SGHVS and CDR2 as FQNEAQ. The CDR3 DNA reads TGTGCCAGCAGCTTAGTTAGCGGGGGGGCCTCTGGGGCCAACGTCCTGACTTTC. Amino acids: CASSLVSGGASGANVLTF.

The chain is built from TRBV7-2 and TRBJ1-2; D call uncertain. CDR1 is SGHTA, CDR2 FQGNSA, per germline. The CDR3 consists of 14 residues. V lost 5 bases, J lost 4 bases, and 14 bases lay in between. CDR3 region: CASSTLDVLYGYTF. In DNA form, the CDR3 reads TGTGCCAGCAGCACGCTAGACGTACTCTATGGCTACACCTTC. The full variable domain, completed using reference TRBV7-2 and TRBJ1-2, is GAGVSQSPSNKVTEKGKDVELRCDPISGHTALYWYRQSLGQGLEFLIYFQGNSAPDKSGLPSDRFSAERTGGSVSTLTIQRTQQEDSAVYLCASSTLDVLYGYTFGSGTRLTVV.

The chain has TRBV6-5 and TRBJ2-7; 7 bases map to TRBD1. Looked up from germline, CDR1 is MNHEY and CDR2 is SVGAGI. There are 15 residues in the CDR3. V was pared by 6 bases and J by 1 base, with 9 bases of the junction left unmatched. In nucleotides, the CDR3 is TGTGCCAGCAGCCTCGACAGGGCACCTTCCTACGAGCAGTACTTC. It codes for CASSLDRAPSYEQYF.

The CDR3 nucleotides are TGTGCCTGGAACCTGGGACAGGGGGTTGGCTACACCTTC. Its protein product is CAWNLGQGVGYTF. The genes are TRBV30 and TRBJ1-2, with 11 bases identical to TRBD1. CDR3 length equals 13 residues. After removal of 4 bases from V and 7 bases from J, the junction contained 5 bases not matched to a gene. Germline V gene lookup returns CDR1 GTSNPN and CDR2 SVGIG (reference sequence).

The chain carries TRBV7-2 and TRBJ2-4; 9 nucleotides match TRBD2. The CDR3 runs 17 residues. Germline CDR1 and CDR2: SGHTA and FQGNSA. J was trimmed by 1 base and V by 4 bases; bases with no gene match: 8. The chain's CDR3 is CASSSQAGGSAKNIQYF. For the CDR3, the DNA is TGTGCCAGCAGCTCCCAAGCGGGGGGATCTGCCAAAAACATTCAGTACTTC.

This clone was picked up a small number of times. The chain has TRBV6-6 and TRBJ1-5; the D is unclear. With 7 bases removed from V and 5 bases from J, the gap between germline ends came to 12 bases. This CDR3 has 13 amino acids. CDR1 is MNHNY and CDR2 is SVGAGI in the germline V gene (reference sequence). The CDR3 coding sequence is TGTGCCAGCACCCCACGGCGTGATCAGCCCCAGCATTTT. Translating it yields CASTPRRDQPQHF.

This clone was seen a few times. The chain has TRBV29-1 and TRBJ1-1, with D unresolved. V lost 1 base, J lost 4 bases, and 10 bases lay in between. Germline V gene lookup returns CDR1 SQVTM and CDR2 ANQGSEA. The CDR3 spans 13 residues. The CDR3 region is CSVEGQWGTEAFF. The CDR3 DNA sequence: TGCAGCGTTGAAGGTCAATGGGGCACTGAAGCTTTCTTT.

The V and J genes are TRBV7-9 and TRBJ2-7; 10 nucleotides align to TRBD1. The V gene's germline CDR1 is SEHNR and CDR2 FQNEAQ (reference sequence). The CDR3 totals 14 residues. Trimming cost V 10 bases and J 4 bases; bases outside gene matches: 10. The CDR3 loop is CAIDPSDRGYEQYF. The CDR3 DNA follows: TGTGCCATCGATCCCTCGGACAGGGGGTACGAGCAGTACTTC.

This clone was detected many times. The chain carries TRBV14 and TRBJ2-5; D remains unclear. The V end was cut by 6 bases, the J end by 4 bases, with 12 bases between. In germline, CDR1 is SGHDN, CDR2 FVKESK. CDR3 length: 13 amino acids. The CDR3 DNA follows: TGTGCCAGCAGTCAATTGGATGGAGAGACCCAGTACTTC. It translates to CASSQLDGETQYF.

This clone was seen more than once but under ten times. V usage is TRBV10-3 and J usage is TRBJ1-5; tentative D call: TRBD1 (5 bases). The CDR3 consists of 14 residues. V dropped 5 bases and J dropped 4 bases, with 12 bases sitting between them. Germline V gene data show CDR1 as ENHRY and CDR2 as SYGVKD. CDR3 DNA sequence: TGTGCCATCAGTCTAGACAGCGGGAATCAGCCCCAGCATTTT. Translating gives CAISLDSGNQPQHF.

This clone was counted a few times. V gene TRBV7-8 combines with J gene TRBJ2-3, with D possibly called TRBD1 or TRBD2 (5 bases each). The germline gives CDR1 SGHVS, CDR2 FQNEAQ. The CDR3 consists of 16 residues. Trimming shortened V by 8 bases and J by 0 bases, and 18 bases separated the two germline ends. CDR3 sequence reads: CASGAGQFRSTDTQYF. As DNA, the CDR3 is TGTGCCAGCGGGGCGGGTCAATTTCGGAGCACAGATACGCAGTATTTT.

The chain couples TRBV2 to TRBJ1-1; D not certain. This CDR3 has 13 amino acids. V shed 8 bases and J shed 5 bases, with 15 bases lying between them. Germline CDR1 SNHLY, CDR2 FYNNEI. CDR3 bases: TGTGCCAGCGGGGTACGAGGAGAAACTGAAGCTTTCTTT. This codes for CASGVRGETEAFF.

This clone was seen a handful of times. This sequence joins TRBV9 and TRBJ2-5, with 8 bases matching TRBD1. This CDR3 has 12 residues. V was pared by 5 bases and J by 9 bases, with 6 bases of the junction left unmatched. Looked up from germline, CDR1 is SGDLS and CDR2 is YYNGEE. CDR3 residues: CASRPGQGPQYF. The CDR3 region has the DNA TGTGCCAGCAGACCCGGACAGGGACCCCAGTACTTC. Full variable domain (rest looked up from reference TRBV9 and TRBJ2-5): DSGVTQTPKHLITATGQRVTLRCSPRSGDLSVYWYQQSLDQGLQFLIQYYNGEERAKGNILERFSAQQFPDLHSELNLSSLELGDSALYFCASRPGQGPQYFGPGTRLLVL.

The genes are TRBV7-2 and TRBJ1-6, with 12 bases that match TRBD1. Germline trimming cut 1 base from V and 10 bases from J; bases unmatched to any gene: 2. The CDR3 has 15 residues. Germline CDR1 is SGHTA and CDR2 is FQGNSA. CDR3 region: CASSLGDRGLSPLHF. The CDR3 DNA sequence: TGTGCCAGCAGCTTAGGGGACAGGGGGCTGTCACCCCTCCACTTT. The full variable domain, completed using reference TRBV7-2 and TRBJ1-6, is GAGVSQSPSNKVTEKGKDVELRCDPISGHTALYWYRQSLGQGLEFLIYFQGNSAPDKSGLPSDRFSAERTGGSVSTLTIQRTQQEDSAVYLCASSLGDRGLSPLHFGNGTRLTVT.

The V gene is TRBV7-2, the J gene TRBJ2-1; D uncertain. Trimming removed 3 bases from V and 7 bases from J, with 16 bases in between. CDR3 length: 15 residues. Germline V gene sequence: CDR1 SGHTA, CDR2 FQGNSA. CDR3 sequence reads: CASSFAIQPSNEQFF. In DNA form, the CDR3 reads TGTGCCAGCAGCTTTGCCATCCAGCCTAGTAATGAGCAGTTCTTC.